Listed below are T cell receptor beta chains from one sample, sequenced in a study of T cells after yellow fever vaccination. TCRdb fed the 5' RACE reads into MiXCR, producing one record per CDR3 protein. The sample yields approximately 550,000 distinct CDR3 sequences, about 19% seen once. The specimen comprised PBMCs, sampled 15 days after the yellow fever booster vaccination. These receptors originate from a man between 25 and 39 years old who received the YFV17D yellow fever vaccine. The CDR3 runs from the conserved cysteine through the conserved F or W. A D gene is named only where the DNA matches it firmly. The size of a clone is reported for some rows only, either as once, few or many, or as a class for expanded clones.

CASSLRVGDGRRELFF TGTGCCAGCAGCTTGAGAGTAGGGGACGGGAGAAGGGAGCTGTTTTTT TRBV7-2 NA TRBJ2-2 few
CSVAGRGVETQYF TGCAGCGTAGCAGGGAGGGGTGTGGAGACCCAGTACTTC TRBV29-1 TRBD2 TRBJ2-5 few
CASSLVGLAGDTQYF TGCGCCAGCAGCTTGGTTGGACTAGCGGGAGATACGCAGTATTTT TRBV5-1 TRBD2 TRBJ2-3 few
CASSSRNEQFF TGTGCCAGCAGTTCTCGGAATGAGCAGTTCTTC TRBV12-3/TRBV12-4 NA TRBJ2-1 few
CASSPGISNQPQHF TGTGCCAGCAGCCCGGGAATTAGCAATCAGCCCCAGCATTTT TRBV9 NA TRBJ1-5 NA
CSASRAQETQYF TGCAGTGCTAGTAGGGCACAAGAGACCCAGTACTTC TRBV20-1 NA TRBJ2-5 NA
CASSQTLAGAADTQYF TGCGCCAGCAGCCAGACCTTAGCGGGAGCCGCAGATACGCAGTATTTT TRBV5-1 TRBD2 TRBJ2-3 NA
CASSQRGSADTQYF TGTGCCAGCAGCCAAAGGGGGTCAGCAGATACGCAGTATTTT TRBV5-4 NA TRBJ2-3 NA
CSAREPGLAPNGEQFF TGCAGTGCTAGAGAACCCGGACTAGCTCCCAATGGTGAGCAGTTCTTC TRBV20-1 TRBD2 TRBJ2-1 NA
CASSHGTGVGEQFF TGCGCCAGCAGCCACGGGACAGGGGTGGGTGAGCAGTTCTTC TRBV4-3 TRBD1 TRBJ2-1 many
CASSDWGRGTGELFF TGCGCCAGCAGTGATTGGGGGAGGGGGACCGGGGAGCTGTTTTTT TRBV10-1 NA TRBJ2-2 few
CASSPGQGSPEQYF TGTGCCAGCAGCCCTGGACAGGGCTCTCCCGAGCAGTACTTC TRBV9 TRBD1 TRBJ2-7 NA
CSASRDTSYEQYF TGCAGTGCAAGCCGGGACACCTCCTACGAGCAGTACTTC TRBV20-1 NA TRBJ2-7 few
CASRVRETHNEQFF TGTGCCAGCCGTGTCCGGGAGACGCACAATGAGCAGTTCTTC TRBV2 NA TRBJ2-1 NA
CATSDLPVYTDKTTEETQYF TGTGCCACCAGTGATTTGCCAGTCTACACAGATAAGACGACGGAAGAGACCCAGTACTTC TRBV24-1 NA TRBJ2-5 NA
CASSPLSGSYNEQFF TGTGCCAGCTCACCTTTATCGGGCAGTTACAATGAGCAGTTCTTC TRBV18 NA TRBJ2-1 few